This TCR beta chain was captured in a study of blood T cell repertoires in COVID-19. Study at large: Sample material is recorded as cDNA or gDNA derived from T cells, B-cell-depleted T cells, or PBMCs.

Authors' methods: Cell counts per sample came from amplifying reference gene primers. TCRdb's copy holds only in-frame clones and misses some; the assay was immunoSEQ multiplex PCR. The DNA gave D and trimming, while V, J and clone size come from that table. The sample has about 220,000 clones, roughly 90% seen once. The TCR comes from a woman between 25 and 40 years old with acute COVID-19. Sequencing was done on a sample of PBMCs or T cells enriched from blood (not recorded which).

The CDR3 loop is CASSRSGGVNTGELFF. The CDR3 DNA sequence: TGTGCCAGCAGTAGGAGCGGGGGCGTGAACACCGGGGAGCTGTTTTTT. V gene TRBV6-6 combines with J gene TRBJ2-2, with TRBD2 matching over 8 bases. The V segment lost 5 bases and the J segment 1 base; nucleotides outside the gene matches: 6. In germline, CDR1 is MNHNY, CDR2 SVGAGI (reference sequence). This CDR3 spans 16 amino acids.